This T cell receptor (beta chain) is drawn from a study of blood T cell repertoires in COVID-19. Study-wide background: Specimens from acute and convalescent COVID-19 originated in the United States, Italy and Spain. Nucleic acid was either cDNA or gDNA, and it came from T cells, B-cell-depleted T cells, or PBMCs.

This CDR3 is 16 amino acids long. Trimming took 4 bases from V and 4 from J, leaving 19 bases between them. Germline V CDR1 and CDR2: MDHEN, SYDVKM. In the original analysis: Reference gene primer amplification gave estimated nucleated cell counts. Sequencing was performed with immunoSEQ multiplex PCR; in TCRdb, only in-frame clones are kept and a portion is missing. The V and J calls and clone size were taken over from that table, and D and trimming were inferred from the DNA. The sample has fewer than 250,000 clones; 75% to 90% are singletons. The receptor was derived from a man aged 25 to 40 with acute or convalescent COVID-19. V and J are TRBV28 and TRBJ2-5, with D perhaps matching TRBD1 (5 bases). Sequenced sample: peripheral blood. The DNA for the CDR3 is TGTGCCAGCAGTTCCCAGACAGCCTTGGCAAGAGAGACCCAGTACTTC. Translation gives CASSSQTALARETQYF.